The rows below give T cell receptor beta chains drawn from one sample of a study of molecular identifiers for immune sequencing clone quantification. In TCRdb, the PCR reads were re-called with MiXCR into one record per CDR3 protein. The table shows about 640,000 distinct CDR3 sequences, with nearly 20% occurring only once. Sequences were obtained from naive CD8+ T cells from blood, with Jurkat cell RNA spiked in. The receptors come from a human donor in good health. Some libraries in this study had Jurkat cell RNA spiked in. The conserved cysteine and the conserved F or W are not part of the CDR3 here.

cdr3_aa: ASGDWGEQY
v_call: TRBV6-2/TRBV6-3

cdr3_aa: SASIWNSPSNQPQH
v_call: TRBV20-1

cdr3_aa: ASSFSGTMNTEAF
v_call: TRBV7-9

cdr3_aa: ASSLNSGDFTDTQY
v_call: TRBV12-3/TRBV12-4

cdr3_aa: ASSSSRDRGQETQY
v_call: TRBV12-3/TRBV12-4

cdr3_aa: ASSQDPGSEQY
v_call: TRBV4-3

cdr3_aa: ASRDRDYNEQF
v_call: TRBV3-1

cdr3_aa: ASSLKDRSYEQY
v_call: TRBV5-4

cdr3_aa: ASSQENHRYNYGYT
v_call: TRBV3-1

cdr3_aa: ADAEGPYGYT
v_call: TRBV2

cdr3_aa: ASSGRGSGGALTDTQY
v_call: TRBV13

cdr3_aa: ASSADRVYEQF
v_call: TRBV5-1

cdr3_aa: ASSPDETYNEQF
v_call: TRBV12-3/TRBV12-4

cdr3_aa: SAADRAREQY
v_call: TRBV20-1

cdr3_aa: ASSPTGTANEQF
v_call: TRBV12-3/TRBV12-4

cdr3_aa: ASSLEGQGLYEQY
v_call: TRBV11-2

cdr3_aa: SARDLNEQF
v_call: TRBV20-1

cdr3_aa: ASSWGQGDNEQF
v_call: TRBV12-3/TRBV12-4

cdr3_aa: ASSPQKGSYEQY
v_call: TRBV4-1

cdr3_aa: SARDPLAGGFYEQY
v_call: TRBV20-1

cdr3_aa: ASSSDNYNEQF
v_call: TRBV7-9

cdr3_aa: ASSAGAHTGELF
v_call: TRBV6-4

cdr3_aa: ASSLFGGYEQY
v_call: TRBV7-2

cdr3_aa: SARDLERNNNEQF
v_call: TRBV20-1

cdr3_aa: ASSVASGSHEQF
v_call: TRBV25-1

cdr3_aa: SVEGDPNTEAF
v_call: TRBV29-1

cdr3_aa: ASSYTGTEELAKNIQY
v_call: TRBV2

cdr3_aa: ASSYRGVRGTYNEQF
v_call: TRBV6-5

cdr3_aa: ASSPVMAGELF
v_call: TRBV7-6

cdr3_aa: ASRPLPGQNEKLF
v_call: TRBV28

cdr3_aa: ASSPGTSGNSGANVLT
v_call: TRBV5-1

cdr3_aa: ASSFRDYEQY
v_call: TRBV28

cdr3_aa: ASSLQGRETGANVLT
v_call: TRBV7-2

cdr3_aa: SVEGVRDRGYEQY
v_call: TRBV29-1

cdr3_aa: ASSPLRDEQY
v_call: TRBV6-5

cdr3_aa: ASSLGPFGTTGETQY
v_call: TRBV11-2